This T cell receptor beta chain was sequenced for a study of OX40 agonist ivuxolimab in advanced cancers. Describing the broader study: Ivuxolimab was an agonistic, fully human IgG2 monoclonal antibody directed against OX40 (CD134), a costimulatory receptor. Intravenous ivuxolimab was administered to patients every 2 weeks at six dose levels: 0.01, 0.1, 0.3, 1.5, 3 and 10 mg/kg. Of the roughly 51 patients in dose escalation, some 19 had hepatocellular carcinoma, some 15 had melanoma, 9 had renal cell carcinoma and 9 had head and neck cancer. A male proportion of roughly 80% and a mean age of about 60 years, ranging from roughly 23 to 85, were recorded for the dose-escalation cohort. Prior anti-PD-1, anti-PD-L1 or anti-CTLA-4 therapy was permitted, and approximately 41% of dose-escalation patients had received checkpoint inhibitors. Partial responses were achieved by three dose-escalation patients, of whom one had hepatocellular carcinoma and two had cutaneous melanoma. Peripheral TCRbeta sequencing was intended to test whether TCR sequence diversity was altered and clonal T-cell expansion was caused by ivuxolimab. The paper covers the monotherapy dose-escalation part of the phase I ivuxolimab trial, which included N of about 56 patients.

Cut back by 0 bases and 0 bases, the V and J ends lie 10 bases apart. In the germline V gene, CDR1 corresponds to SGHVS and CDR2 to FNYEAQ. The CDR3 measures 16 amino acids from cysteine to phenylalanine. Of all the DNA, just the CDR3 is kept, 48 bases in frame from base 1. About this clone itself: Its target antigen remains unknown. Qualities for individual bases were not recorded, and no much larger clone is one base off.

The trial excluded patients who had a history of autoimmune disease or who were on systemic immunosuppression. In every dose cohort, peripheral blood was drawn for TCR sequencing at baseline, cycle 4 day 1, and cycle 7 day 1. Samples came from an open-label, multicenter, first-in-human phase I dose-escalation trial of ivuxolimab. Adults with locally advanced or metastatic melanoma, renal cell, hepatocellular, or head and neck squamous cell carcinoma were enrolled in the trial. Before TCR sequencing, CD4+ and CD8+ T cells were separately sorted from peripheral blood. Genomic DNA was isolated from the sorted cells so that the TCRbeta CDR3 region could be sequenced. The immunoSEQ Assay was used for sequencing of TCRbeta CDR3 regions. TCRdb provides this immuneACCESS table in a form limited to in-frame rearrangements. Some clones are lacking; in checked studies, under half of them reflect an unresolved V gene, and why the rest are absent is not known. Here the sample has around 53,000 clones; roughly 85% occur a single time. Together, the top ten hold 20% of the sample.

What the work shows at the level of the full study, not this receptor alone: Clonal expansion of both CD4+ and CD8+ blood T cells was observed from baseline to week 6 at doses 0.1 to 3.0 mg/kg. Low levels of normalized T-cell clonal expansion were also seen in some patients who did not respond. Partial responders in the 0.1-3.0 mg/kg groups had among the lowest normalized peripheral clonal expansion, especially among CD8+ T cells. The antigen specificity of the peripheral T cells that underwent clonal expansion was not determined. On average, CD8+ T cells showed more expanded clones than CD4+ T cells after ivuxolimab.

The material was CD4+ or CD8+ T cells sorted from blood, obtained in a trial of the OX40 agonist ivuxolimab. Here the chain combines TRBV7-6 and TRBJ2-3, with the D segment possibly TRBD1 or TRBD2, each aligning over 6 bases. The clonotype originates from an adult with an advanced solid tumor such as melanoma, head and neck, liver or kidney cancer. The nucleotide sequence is TGTGCCAGCAGCTTAGCTTGGGGGGCAAGCACAGATACGCAGTATTTT. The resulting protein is CASSLAWGASTDTQYF.